This T cell receptor beta chain was retrieved from a study of cytomegalovirus exposure and HLA in healthy donors. Whole-study results and caveats: Investigators reported about 160 TCR beta chains as tied to cytomegalovirus. The CMV antigen specificity of a few CMV-associated chains was confirmed through in vitro analysis. Diagnosis of cytomegalovirus status made by the classifier reportedly showed high specificity and sensitivity.

The CDR3 is 15 amino acids. J gave up 4 bases and V 4 bases, and 9 bases lay outside the gene matches. The germline CDR1 and CDR2 sequences are MGHRA and YSYEKL. As for this clone: No antigen is known for it.

An approximately 130-subject validation cohort, separate from the approximately 670-subject first cohort, supplied the donors. Repertoires were generated with immunoSEQ multiplex PCR, while TCRdb's copy carries only in-frame clones and drops some. The sample has 70,000 to 95,000 clones; approximately 93% are singletons. The TCR comes from a woman under 40 in good health and CMV-seronegative. The sample was PBMCs. J is TRBJ1-2 and V is TRBV4-1; 7 bases match TRBD1. The CDR3 loop reads CASSPRTGPGYGYTF. The DNA for the CDR3 is TGCGCCAGCAGCCCTAGGACAGGTCCAGGCTATGGCTACACCTTC.